A selection of T cell receptor beta chains follows, all from one sample in a study of cytomegalovirus exposure and HLA in healthy donors. TCRdb keeps only in-frame clones here, not all; method: immunoSEQ multiplex PCR. The sample carries around 120,000 clones, approximately 80% recorded once. Sample: PBMCs. These receptor sequences come from a female donor in good health and CMV-seropositive. CDR3s include the opening cysteine and the closing phenylalanine or tryptophan. Fields, in order: clone size, V gene, D gene, J gene, CDR3 DNA, CDR3 protein. The D gene is left open where the match is weak. Clone size is stated in some rows and not others, as once, few, many or a class when expanded.

>NA|TRBV1|NA|TRBJ2-7
TGCACCAGCAGCCGGGCTGGCTACGAGCAGTACTTC
CTSSRAGYEQYF
>few|TRBV5-5|NA|TRBJ2-3
TGTGCCAGCAGCCCTCGGGCTAGCAGAGGGACAGATACGCAGTATTTT
CASSPRASRGTDTQYF
>NA|TRBV5-4|TRBD2|TRBJ2-1
TGTGCCAGCAGCACCGGACTAGCGGGGGGGCTGGCCAATGAGCAGTTCTTC
CASSTGLAGGLANEQFF
>NA|TRBV7-2|NA|TRBJ2-3
TGTGCCAGCAGCCAGCGGGCGGGCACAGATACGCAGTATTTT
CASSQRAGTDTQYF
>NA|TRBV28|TRBD1|TRBJ2-7
TGTGCCAGCAGTGGTCAGGGGGCAGGAGGCTACGAGCAGTACTTC
CASSGQGAGGYEQYF
>NA|TRBV5-1|TRBD2|TRBJ2-6
TGCGCCAGCAGCTGGGGGGGGTTGGGCGGGAGGACTTCCTCTGGGGCCAACGTCCTGACTTTC
CASSWGGLGGRTSSGANVLTF
>NA|TRBV19|NA|TRBJ2-7
TGTGCCAGTGGCCCCCGTGGGGGGGGCGCCCGGGAGCAGTACTTC
CASGPRGGGAREQYF
>few|TRBV2|NA|TRBJ2-1
TGTGCCAGCAGTTTCACTAGCTCCTACAATGAGCAGTTCTTC
CASSFTSSYNEQFF
>NA|TRBV7-6|NA|TRBJ1-5
TGTGCCAGCAGCTTATTGGCCCCTGGACTGGACCTAAGCAATCAGCCCCAGCATTTT
CASSLLAPGLDLSNQPQHF
>NA|TRBV4-1|NA|TRBJ1-5
TGCGCCAGCAGCCAAGATTGGGCAGGCAATCAGCCCCAGCATTTT
CASSQDWAGNQPQHF
>NA|TRBV19|TRBD2|TRBJ2-1
TGTGCCAGTAGTCCTAGCGGGAGGGCCCACAATGAGCAGTTCTTC
CASSPSGRAHNEQFF
>NA|TRBV25-1|TRBD2|TRBJ2-7
TGTGCCAGCAGTGCAAACCTGGGGGCGGGAGGTGCCGAGCAGTACTTC
CASSANLGAGGAEQYF
>NA|TRBV18|NA|TRBJ1-5
TGTGCCAGCTCACCAGCGGGTGATCAGCCCCAGCATTTT
CASSPAGDQPQHF
>NA|TRBV5-4|NA|TRBJ2-2
TGTGCCAGCAGCTTGAAGTTAACCGGGACTCACACCGGGGAGCTGTTTTTT
CASSLKLTGTHTGELFF
>NA|TRBV19|NA|TRBJ2-5
TGTGCCAGTAGTACCTTTGGGAGAGAGACCCAGTACTTC
CASSTFGRETQYF
>NA|TRBV6-6|TRBD1|TRBJ1-2
TGTGCCAGCAGTTACTGGGACAGCTATGGCTACACCTTC
CASSYWDSYGYTF
>NA|TRBV30|NA|TRBJ2-3
TGTGCCTGGAGTGTATTGGGCGGGGTCACAGATACGCAGTATTTT
CAWSVLGGVTDTQYF
>NA|TRBV19|NA|TRBJ2-2
TGTGCCAGTAGTATGCCCCCCGGGCTCGGGAAGACCGGGGAGCTGTTTTTT
CASSMPPGLGKTGELFF
>NA|TRBV19|NA|TRBJ1-5
TGTGCCAGTAACGTAGGGGGAATTAATCAGCCCCAGCATTTT
CASNVGGINQPQHF
>NA|TRBV7-2|NA|TRBJ2-2
TGTGCCAGCAGCCCCACCCCGCAGATCACCGGGGAGCTGTTTTTT
CASSPTPQITGELFF
>NA|TRBV7-2|NA|TRBJ2-5
TGTGCCAGCCGGGGTACAGACCAAGAGACCCAGTACTTC
CASRGTDQETQYF
>NA|TRBV28|NA|TRBJ1-1
TGTGCCAGCACTCCAACAGGGTACACTGAAGCTTTCTTT
CASTPTGYTEAFF
>NA|TRBV15|NA|TRBJ1-5
TGTGCCACCAGCAGAAGACGTGGCGGAGATAGCAATCAGCCCCAGCATTTT
CATSRRRGGDSNQPQHF
>NA|TRBV28|NA|TRBJ1-2
TGTGCCAGCGTCGGGGAACCCTATGGCTACACCTTC
CASVGEPYGYTF
>NA|TRBV27|NA|TRBJ1-5
TGTGCCAGCAGTGTCATACAGGGTAGCAATCAGCCCCAGCATTTT
CASSVIQGSNQPQHF
>NA|TRBV11-3|NA|TRBJ2-2
TGTGCCAGCCGGAGGGGTGGAACCGGGGAGCTGTTTTTT
CASRRGGTGELFF
>NA|TRBV5-4|TRBD2|TRBJ2-3
TGTGCCAGCAGCTCACTCACTAGCGGGGGGAGGGGCGCAGATACGCAGTATTTT
CASSSLTSGGRGADTQYF
>NA|TRBV5-1|TRBD1|TRBJ1-4
TGCGCCAGCCGGGTACAGGGGGCGAGTGAAAAACTGTTTTTT
CASRVQGASEKLFF
>NA|TRBV7-9|NA|TRBJ2-6
TGTGCCAGCAGCCCACAGGTTGGTGGGGCCAACGTCCTGACTTTC
CASSPQVGGANVLTF
>NA|TRBV5-4|NA|TRBJ1-6
TGTGCCAGCAGCCAGGGGAAGGGGAATTCACCCCTCCACTTT
CASSQGKGNSPLHF
>NA|TRBV28|TRBD1|TRBJ1-4
TGTGCCAGCAGGCTGTCAGGGGGCAATGAAAAACTGTTTTTT
CASRLSGGNEKLFF
>NA|TRBV9|TRBD2|TRBJ2-5
TGTGCCAGCAGCGTAGGAAGCGGGACTACTTTTACCCAGTACTTC
CASSVGSGTTFTQYF
>few|TRBV19|NA|TRBJ2-7
TGTGCCAGTAGTATAGGGGGGGACAGCGTAATCCAGCAGTACTTC
CASSIGGDSVIQQYF
>once|TRBV6-4|NA|TRBJ2-1
TGTGCCAGCAGTGCGGAGGATATACATGAGCAGTTCTTC
CASSAEDIHEQFF
>NA|TRBV9|TRBD2|TRBJ2-3
TGTGCCAGCAGCGCGCGGGGGGTCTACACAGATACGCAGTATTTT
CASSARGVYTDTQYF
>NA|TRBV15|NA|TRBJ2-1
TGTGCCACCAGCAGCCGCTGGGAGGGGGAGGGCAGTAATGAGCAGTTCTTC
CATSSRWEGEGSNEQFF
>few|TRBV6-4|TRBD1|TRBJ2-5
TGTGCCAGCAGCCCCGGGACAGGGGTTGGAGAGACCCAGTACTTC
CASSPGTGVGETQYF
>NA|TRBV7-2|TRBD1|TRBJ2-5
TGTGCCAGCAGCCTTGGGACAGGGACAGAGACCCAGTACTTC
CASSLGTGTETQYF